The 9 T cell receptor beta chains below come from one sample, sequenced in a study of T cells in localized non-small cell lung cancer. Sequenced by immunoSEQ multiplex PCR; TCRdb stores in-frame clones only, minus some. The sample yields tens of thousands of clones, around 81% seen once. The material sequenced was PBMCs, taken before any cancer treatment. These receptors all come from a man aged 35 to 70 with stage II lung adenocarcinoma.

This sequence joins TRBV18 and TRBJ1-4; D call uncertain. This CDR3 has 14 amino acids. Trimming left V 0 bases short and J 8 bases short, with 10 bases between. Germline lookup yields CDR1 KGHSH and CDR2 LQKENI. The CDR3 DNA is TGTGCCAGCTCACCACCCCAAGGAGGGGAAAAACTGTTTTTT. Its protein product is CASSPPQGGEKLFF.

The genes are TRBV7-9 and TRBJ1-2, with 7 positions matching TRBD1. CDR1 SEHNR and CDR2 FQNEAQ come from the germline V gene (reference sequence). Unmatched junction bases numbered 13, after V lost 5 bases and J lost 1 base. The CDR3 is made up of 17 amino acids. CDR3 protein: CASSQLEGAYDNYGYTF. The CDR3 DNA sequence: TGTGCCAGCAGCCAACTGGAGGGGGCCTACGATAACTATGGCTACACCTTC. Combining the CDR3 with reference TRBV7-9 and TRBJ1-2 gives the whole variable domain DTGVSQNPRHKITKRGQNVTFRCDPISEHNRLYWYRQTLGQGPEFLTYFQNEAQLEKSRLLSDRFSAERPKGSFSTLEIQRTEQGDSAMYLCASSQLEGAYDNYGYTFGSGTRLTVV.

The V and J genes are TRBV4-1 and TRBJ2-1; TRBD2 aligns across 10 bases. With 5 bases clipped from V and 6 bases from J, the junction kept 7 bases outside the gene matches. Germline CDR1 MGHRA, CDR2 YSYEKL. The CDR3 loop spans 15 amino acids. CDR3 residues: CASSSASGGGNEQFF. Here the CDR3 DNA reads TGCGCCAGCAGCAGCGCTAGCGGGGGAGGCAATGAGCAGTTCTTC.

This clone turned up a few times. The rearrangement links TRBV25-1 to TRBJ2-5; no clear D gene. CDR1 is MGHDK and CDR2 is SYGVNS in the germline V gene. Trimming stripped 1 base from V and 7 bases from J, with 13 bases between. This CDR3 contains 14 residues. The CDR3 nucleotides are TGTGCCAGCAGTGAATTTACCTTCCGTAGGACCCAGTACTTC. Its translation: CASSEFTFRRTQYF.

This chain uses TRBV30 with TRBJ1-3; D call uncertain. The CDR3 is 12 residues long. Looked up from germline, CDR1 is GTSNPN and CDR2 is SVGIG (reference sequence). The V gene lost 3 bases and the J gene lost 3 bases, with 6 bases spanning the gap. The CDR3 DNA reads TGTGCCTGGAGAGCCCTTGGAAACACCATATATTTT. Translation gives CAWRALGNTIYF.

The chain uses TRBV6-6 and TRBJ1-1; 7 bases fit TRBD1. The CDR3 runs to 14 residues. V was clipped by 4 bases and J by 4 bases; unmatched bases: 6. Germline V gives CDR1 MNHNY, CDR2 SVGAGI (reference sequence). CDR3 nucleotides: TGTGCCAGCAGTTCAACCCGGACAGGCACTGAAGCTTTCTTT. It encodes CASSSTRTGTEAFF.

CDR3 sequence: CATSRRTGESGELFF. The DNA for the CDR3 is TGTGCCACCAGCAGGCGGACAGGGGAATCCGGGGAGCTGTTTTTT. The V and J genes are TRBV15 and TRBJ2-2; the match to TRBD1 covers 9 bases. CDR1 is LNHNV, CDR2 YYDKDF, per germline (reference sequence). V lost 3 bases, J lost 6 bases, and 5 bases stayed unmatched. This CDR3 region has 15 residues.

The V and J genes are TRBV11-2 and TRBJ2-3, with 8 nucleotides matching TRBD2. CDR1 and CDR2 (germline): SGHAT, FQNNGV. The V segment lost 2 bases and the J segment 9 bases; nucleotides outside the gene matches: 7. This CDR3 has 14 amino acids. This CDR3 is CASSLQRSGSTQYF. The CDR3 DNA reads as TGTGCCAGCAGCTTACAAAGGAGCGGGAGCACGCAGTATTTT.

This clone was detected only once. This sequence joins TRBV5-8 and TRBJ1-1; possibly TRBD1 for D (5 bases). Trimming took 2 bases from V and 0 from J, leaving 8 bases between them. The CDR3 sequence is 14 residues long. From germline, CDR1 is SGHTS and CDR2 YDEGEE. Written as DNA, the CDR3 is TGTGCCAGCAGCTTACGGGGGATGAACACTGAAGCTTTCTTT. This encodes CASSLRGMNTEAFF. Variable domain in full (rest from reference TRBV5-8 and TRBJ1-1): EAGVTQSPTHLIKTRGQQATLRCSPISGHTSVYWYQQALGLGLQFLLWYDEGEERNRGNFPPRFSGRQFPNYSSELNVNALELEDSALYLCASSLRGMNTEAFFGQGTRLTVV.